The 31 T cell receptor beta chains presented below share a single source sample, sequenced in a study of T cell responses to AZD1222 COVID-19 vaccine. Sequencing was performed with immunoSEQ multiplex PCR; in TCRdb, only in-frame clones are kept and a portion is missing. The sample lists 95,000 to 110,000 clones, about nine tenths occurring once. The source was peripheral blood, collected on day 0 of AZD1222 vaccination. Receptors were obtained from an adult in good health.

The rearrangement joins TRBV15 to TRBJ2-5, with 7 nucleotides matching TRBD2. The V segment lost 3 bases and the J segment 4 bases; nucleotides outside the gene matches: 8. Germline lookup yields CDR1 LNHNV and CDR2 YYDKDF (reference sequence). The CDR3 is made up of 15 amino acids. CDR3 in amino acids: CATSSGRSGGETQYF. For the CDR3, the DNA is TGTGCCACCAGCAGCGGGAGGTCCGGGGGAGAGACCCAGTACTTC.

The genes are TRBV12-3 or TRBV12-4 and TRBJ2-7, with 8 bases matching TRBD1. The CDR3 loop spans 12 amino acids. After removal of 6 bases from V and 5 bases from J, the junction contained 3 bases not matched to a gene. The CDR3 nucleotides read TGTGCCAGCAGGACAGGGGTGAACGAGCAGTACTTC. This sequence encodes CASRTGVNEQYF.

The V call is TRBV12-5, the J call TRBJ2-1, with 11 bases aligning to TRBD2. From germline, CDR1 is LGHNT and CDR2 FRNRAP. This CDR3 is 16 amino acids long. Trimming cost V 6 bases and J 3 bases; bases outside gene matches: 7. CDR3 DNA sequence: TGTGCTAGTGGGTCCCCTACTAGCGGGGGCTACAATGAGCAGTTCTTC. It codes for CASGSPTSGGYNEQFF.

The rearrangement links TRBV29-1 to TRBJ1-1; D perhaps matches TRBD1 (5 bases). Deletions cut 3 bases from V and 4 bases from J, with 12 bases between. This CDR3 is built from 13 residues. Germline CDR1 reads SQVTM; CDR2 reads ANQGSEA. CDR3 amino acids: CSVERGATTEAFF. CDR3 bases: TGCAGCGTTGAGCGCGGGGCTACCACTGAAGCTTTCTTT.

The CDR3: CASSQDQETYEQYF. In DNA, the CDR3 is TGTGCCAGCAGCCAAGATCAGGAGACCTACGAGCAGTACTTC. The rearrangement uses TRBV3-1 (or the pseudogene TRBV3-2) and TRBJ2-7; no clear D gene. Germline lookup yields CDR1 LGHDT and CDR2 YNNKEL (reference sequence). V shed 0 bases and J shed 2 bases, with 8 bases lying between them. The CDR3 runs 14 residues.

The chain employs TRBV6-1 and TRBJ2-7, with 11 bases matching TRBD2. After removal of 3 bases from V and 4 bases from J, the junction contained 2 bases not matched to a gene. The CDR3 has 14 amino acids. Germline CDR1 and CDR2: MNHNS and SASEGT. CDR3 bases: TGTGCCAGCAGTGAGACTAGCGGGATATACGAGCAGTACTTC. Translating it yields CASSETSGIYEQYF.

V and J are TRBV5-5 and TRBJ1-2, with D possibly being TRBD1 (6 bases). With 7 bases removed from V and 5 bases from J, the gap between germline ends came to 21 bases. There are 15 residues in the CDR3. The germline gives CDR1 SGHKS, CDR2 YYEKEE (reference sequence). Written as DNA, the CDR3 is TGTGCCAGCTCTGGAAACGGACAGATTTTATATGGCTACACCTTC. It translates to CASSGNGQILYGYTF.

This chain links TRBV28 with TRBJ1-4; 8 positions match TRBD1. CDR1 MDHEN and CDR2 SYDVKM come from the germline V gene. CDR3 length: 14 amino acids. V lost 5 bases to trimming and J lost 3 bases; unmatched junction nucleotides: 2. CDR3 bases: TGTGCCAGCAGTCTACAGGGGGCTAATGAAAAACTGTTTTTT. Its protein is CASSLQGANEKLFF.

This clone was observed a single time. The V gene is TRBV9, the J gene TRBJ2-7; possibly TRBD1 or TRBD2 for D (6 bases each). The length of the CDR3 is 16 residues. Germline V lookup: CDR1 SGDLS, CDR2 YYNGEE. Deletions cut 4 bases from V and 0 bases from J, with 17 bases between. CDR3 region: CASSLRIADSSYEQYF. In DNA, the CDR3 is TGTGCCAGCAGCCTGCGAATAGCGGACAGCTCCTACGAGCAGTACTTC. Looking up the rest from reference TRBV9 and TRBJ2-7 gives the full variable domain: DSGVTQTPKHLITATGQRVTLRCSPRSGDLSVYWYQQSLDQGLQFLIQYYNGEERAKGNILERFSAQQFPDLHSELNLSSLELGDSALYFCASSLRIADSSYEQYFGPGTRLTVT.

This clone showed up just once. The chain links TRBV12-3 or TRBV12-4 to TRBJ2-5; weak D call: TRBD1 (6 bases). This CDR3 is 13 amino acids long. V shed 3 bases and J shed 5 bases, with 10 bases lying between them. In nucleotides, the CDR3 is TGTGCCAGCAGTTTTCAGGGGCTGGAGACCCAGTACTTC. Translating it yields CASSFQGLETQYF.

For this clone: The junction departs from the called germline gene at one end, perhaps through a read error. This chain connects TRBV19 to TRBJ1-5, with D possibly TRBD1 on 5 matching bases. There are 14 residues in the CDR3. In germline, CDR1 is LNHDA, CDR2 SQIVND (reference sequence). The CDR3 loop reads CASSLDSSNQPQHF. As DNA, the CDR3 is TGTGCCAGTAGTTTAGACAGTAGCAATCAGCCCCAGCATTTT.

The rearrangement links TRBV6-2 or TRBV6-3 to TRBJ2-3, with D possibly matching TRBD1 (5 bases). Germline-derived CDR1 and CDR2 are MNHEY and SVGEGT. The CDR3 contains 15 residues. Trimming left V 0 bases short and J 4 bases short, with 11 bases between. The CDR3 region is CASSYSIQGADTQYF. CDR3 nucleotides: TGTGCCAGCAGTTACTCGATCCAGGGTGCAGATACGCAGTATTTT.

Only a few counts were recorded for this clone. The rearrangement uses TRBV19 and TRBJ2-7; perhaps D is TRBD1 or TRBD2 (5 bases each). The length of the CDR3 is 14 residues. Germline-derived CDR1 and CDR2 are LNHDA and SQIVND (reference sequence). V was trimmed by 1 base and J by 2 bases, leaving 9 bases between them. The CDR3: CASSIGDGTYEQYF. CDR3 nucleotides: TGTGCCAGTAGTATAGGGGACGGAACCTACGAGCAGTACTTC. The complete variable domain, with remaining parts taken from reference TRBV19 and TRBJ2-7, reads DGGITQSPKYLFRKEGQNVTLSCEQNLNHDAMYWYRQDPGQGLRLIYYSQIVNDFQKGDIAEGYSVSREKKESFPLTVTSAQKNPTAFYLCASSIGDGTYEQYFGPGTRLTVT.

CDR3 region: CAWSTGSYNEQFF. The CDR3 DNA is TGTGCCTGGTCGACTGGTTCCTACAATGAGCAGTTCTTC. The gene calls are TRBV30 and TRBJ2-1; D is unresolved. Per the germline V gene, CDR1 is GTSNPN and CDR2 is SVGIG (reference sequence). There are 13 residues in the CDR3. Between the trimmed V and J ends, which lost 5 bases and 1 base, there was a span of 9 bases.

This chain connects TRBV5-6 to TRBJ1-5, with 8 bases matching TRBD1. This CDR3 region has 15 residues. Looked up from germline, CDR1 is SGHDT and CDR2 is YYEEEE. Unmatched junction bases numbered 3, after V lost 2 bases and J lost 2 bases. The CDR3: CASSLQGVGNQPQHF. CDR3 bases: TGTGCCAGCAGCTTACAGGGGGTGGGCAATCAGCCCCAGCATTTT.

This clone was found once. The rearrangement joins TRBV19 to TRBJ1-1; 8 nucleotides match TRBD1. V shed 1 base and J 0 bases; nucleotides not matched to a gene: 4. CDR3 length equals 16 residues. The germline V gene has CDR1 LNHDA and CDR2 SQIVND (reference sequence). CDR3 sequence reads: CASSIGQGALNTEAFF. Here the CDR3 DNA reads TGTGCCAGTAGTATAGGTCAGGGGGCGCTGAACACTGAAGCTTTCTTT.

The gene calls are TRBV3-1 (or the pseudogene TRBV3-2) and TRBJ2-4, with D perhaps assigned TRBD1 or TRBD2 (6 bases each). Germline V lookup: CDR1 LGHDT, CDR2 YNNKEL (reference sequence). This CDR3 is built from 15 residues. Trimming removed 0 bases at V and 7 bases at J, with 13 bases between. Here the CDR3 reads CASSQDPGARNIQYF. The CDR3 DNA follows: TGTGCCAGCAGCCAAGATCCGGGGGCGAGGAACATTCAGTACTTC.

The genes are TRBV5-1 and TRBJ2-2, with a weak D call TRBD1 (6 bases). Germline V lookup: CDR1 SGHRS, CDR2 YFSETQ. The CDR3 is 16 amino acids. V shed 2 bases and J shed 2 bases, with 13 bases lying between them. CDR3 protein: CASSFEGVYNTGELFF. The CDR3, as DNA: TGCGCCAGCAGCTTTGAGGGGGTGTATAACACCGGGGAGCTGTTTTTT. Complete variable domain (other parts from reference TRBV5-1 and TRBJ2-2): KAGVTQTPRYLIKTRGQQVTLSCSPISGHRSVSWYQQTPGQGLQFLFEYFSETQRNKGNFPGRFSGRQFSNSRSEMNVSTLELGDSALYLCASSFEGVYNTGELFFGEGSRLTVL.

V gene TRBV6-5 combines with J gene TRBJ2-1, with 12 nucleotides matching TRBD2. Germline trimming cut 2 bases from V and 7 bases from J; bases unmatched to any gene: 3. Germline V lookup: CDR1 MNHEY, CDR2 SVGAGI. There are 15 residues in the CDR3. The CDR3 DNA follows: TGTGCCAGCAGTTACGGACTAGCGGGGTTGAATGAGCAGTTCTTC. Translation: CASSYGLAGLNEQFF.

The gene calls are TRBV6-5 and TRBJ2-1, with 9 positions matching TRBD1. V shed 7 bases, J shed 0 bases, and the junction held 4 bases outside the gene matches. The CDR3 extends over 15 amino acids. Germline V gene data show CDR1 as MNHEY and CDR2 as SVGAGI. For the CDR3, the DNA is TGTGCCAGCATCCCGACAGGGGGCTCCTACAATGAGCAGTTCTTC. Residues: CASIPTGGSYNEQFF.

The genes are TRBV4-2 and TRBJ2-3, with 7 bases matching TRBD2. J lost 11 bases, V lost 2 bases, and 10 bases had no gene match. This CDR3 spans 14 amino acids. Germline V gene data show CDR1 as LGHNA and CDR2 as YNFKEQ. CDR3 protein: CASSQLLSGGGQYF. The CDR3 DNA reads TGTGCCAGCAGCCAACTCTTATCGGGAGGCGGGCAGTATTTT.

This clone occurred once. The CDR3 sequence: CASRAGTGPYNEQFF. The CDR3 DNA reads TGCGCCAGCAGGGCCGGGACAGGGCCCTACAATGAGCAGTTCTTC. The V call is TRBV5-1, the J call TRBJ2-1, with 9 bases lining up with TRBD1. CDR3 length: 15 amino acids. Germline V gene lookup returns CDR1 SGHRS and CDR2 YFSETQ. V gave up 5 bases and J gave up 2 bases; unmatched junction bases: 5.

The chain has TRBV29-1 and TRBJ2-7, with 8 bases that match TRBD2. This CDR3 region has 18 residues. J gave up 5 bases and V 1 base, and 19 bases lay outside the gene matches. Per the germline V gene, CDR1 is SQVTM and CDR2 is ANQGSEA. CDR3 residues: CSVEGGLKAAGGRNEQYF. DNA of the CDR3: TGCAGCGTTGAAGGGGGATTGAAGGCGGCGGGAGGCCGCAACGAGCAGTACTTC.

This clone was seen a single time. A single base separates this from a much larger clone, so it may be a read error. The CDR3 loop is CASTLGGYSNQPQHF. Here the CDR3 DNA reads TGTGCCAGCACCCTGGGGGGATATAGCAATCAGCCCCAGCATTTT. The chain has TRBV7-2 and TRBJ1-5; possible D gene TRBD1, 5 bases. Trimming shortened V by 7 bases and J by 0 bases, and 13 bases separated the two germline ends. CDR1 is SGHTA and CDR2 is FQGNSA in the germline V gene. The CDR3 has 15 amino acids.

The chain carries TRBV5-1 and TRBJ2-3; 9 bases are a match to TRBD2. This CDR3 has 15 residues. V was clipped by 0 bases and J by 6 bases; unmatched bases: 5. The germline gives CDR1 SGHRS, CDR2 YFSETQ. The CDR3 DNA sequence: TGCGCCAGCAGCTTGGAGATAGCGGGAGCGGATACGCAGTATTTT. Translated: CASSLEIAGADTQYF. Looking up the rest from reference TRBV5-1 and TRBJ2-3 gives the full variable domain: KAGVTQTPRYLIKTRGQQVTLSCSPISGHRSVSWYQQTPGQGLQFLFEYFSETQRNKGNFPGRFSGRQFSNSRSEMNVSTLELGDSALYLCASSLEIAGADTQYFGPGTRLTVL.

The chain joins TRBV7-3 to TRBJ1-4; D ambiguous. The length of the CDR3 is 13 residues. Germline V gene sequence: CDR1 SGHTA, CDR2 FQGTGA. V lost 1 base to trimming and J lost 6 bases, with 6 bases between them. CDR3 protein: CASSLNRYEKLFF. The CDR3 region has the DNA TGTGCCAGCAGCTTAAATAGGTATGAAAAACTGTTTTTT. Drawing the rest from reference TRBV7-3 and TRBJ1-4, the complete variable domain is GAGVSQTPSNKVTEKGKYVELRCDPISGHTALYWYRQSLGQGPEFLIYFQGTGAADDSGLPNDRFFAVRPEGSVSTLKIQRTERGDSAVYLCASSLNRYEKLFFGSGTQLSVL.

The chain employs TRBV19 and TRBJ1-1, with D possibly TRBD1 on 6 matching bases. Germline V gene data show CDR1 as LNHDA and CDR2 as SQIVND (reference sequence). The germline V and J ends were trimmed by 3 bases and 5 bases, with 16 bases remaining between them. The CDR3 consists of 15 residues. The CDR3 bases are TGTGCCAGTAGTATTCAACAGGGTATGTGGACTGAAGCTTTCTTT. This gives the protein CASSIQQGMWTEAFF.

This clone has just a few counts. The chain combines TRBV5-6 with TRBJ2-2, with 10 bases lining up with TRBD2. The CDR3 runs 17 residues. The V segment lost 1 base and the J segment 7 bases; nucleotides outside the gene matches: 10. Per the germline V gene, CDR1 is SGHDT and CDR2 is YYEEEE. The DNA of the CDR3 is TGTGCCAGCAGCTTGCGTCAAAGCGGGAGGGGAAGCGGGGAGCTGTTTTTT. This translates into CASSLRQSGRGSGELFF. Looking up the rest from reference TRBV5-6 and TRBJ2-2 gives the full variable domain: DAGVTQSPTHLIKTRGQQVTLRCSPKSGHDTVSWYQQALGQGPQFIFQYYEEEERQRGNFPDRFSGHQFPNYSSELNVNALLLGDSALYLCASSLRQSGRGSGELFFGEGSRLTVL.

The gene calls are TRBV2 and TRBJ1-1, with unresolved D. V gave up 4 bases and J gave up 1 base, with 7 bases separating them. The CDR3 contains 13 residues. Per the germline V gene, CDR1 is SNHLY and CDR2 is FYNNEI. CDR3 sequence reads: CASSVQRNTEAFF. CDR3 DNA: TGTGCCAGCAGTGTACAGCGGAACACTGAAGCTTTCTTT.

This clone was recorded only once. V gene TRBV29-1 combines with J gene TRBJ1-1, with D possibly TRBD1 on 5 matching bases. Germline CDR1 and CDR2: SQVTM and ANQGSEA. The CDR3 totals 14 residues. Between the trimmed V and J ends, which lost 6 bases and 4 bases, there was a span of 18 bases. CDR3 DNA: TGCAGCGTCCGGAGGGGCGGAACCCTCACTGAAGCTTTCTTT. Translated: CSVRRGGTLTEAFF.

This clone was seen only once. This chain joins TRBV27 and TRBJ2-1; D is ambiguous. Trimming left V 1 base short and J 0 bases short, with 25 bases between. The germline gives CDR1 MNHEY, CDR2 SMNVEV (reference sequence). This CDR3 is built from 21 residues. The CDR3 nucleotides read TGTGCCAGCAGTTTATACCTCCCTGTAAGGGCCGGCGCAAGCTCCTACAATGAGCAGTTCTTC. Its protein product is CASSLYLPVRAGASSYNEQFF.